The clone carrying this T cell receptor (beta chain) was counted only a few times. The junction departs from the called germline gene at one end, perhaps through a read error. The authors prepared the TCRbeta library with unique molecular identifiers. TCRdb independently ran MiXCR on the PCR reads; one entry per CDR3 protein. The repertoire includes about a million distinct CDR3 sequences, roughly 31% of them detected once, and 28% sits in the top ten. This sample was included in a study of T-cell reconstitution after alpha-beta-depleted transplantation in children. Germline CDR1 SNHLY, CDR2 FYNNEI. CDR3 size: 12 residues.

The clonotype originates from a boy younger than two who had a stem cell transplant for SCID, so the T cells may come from the graft donor. This chain links TRBV2 with TRBJ2-3; perhaps TRBD2 as D (5 bases). Specimen: PBMCs, mostly from graft donor cells, collected 360 days after TCRalphabeta/CD19-depleted stem cell transplant. CDR3 residues: CASSEHRGYAVF. Here the CDR3 DNA reads TGTGCCAGCAGTGAACATAGAGGGTACGCAGTATTT.